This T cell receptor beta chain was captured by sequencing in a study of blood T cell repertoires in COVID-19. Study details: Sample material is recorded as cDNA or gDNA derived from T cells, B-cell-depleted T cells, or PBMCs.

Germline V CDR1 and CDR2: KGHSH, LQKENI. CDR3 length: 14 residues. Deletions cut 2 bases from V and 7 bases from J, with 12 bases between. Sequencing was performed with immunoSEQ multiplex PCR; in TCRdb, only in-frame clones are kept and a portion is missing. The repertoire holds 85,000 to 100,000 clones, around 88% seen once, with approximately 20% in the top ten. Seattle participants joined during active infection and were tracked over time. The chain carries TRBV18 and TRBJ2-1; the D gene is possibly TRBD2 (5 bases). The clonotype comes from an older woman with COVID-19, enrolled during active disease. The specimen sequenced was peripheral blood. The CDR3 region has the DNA TGTGCCAGCTCACCAAATTTTAGCGTTAATGAGCAGTTCTTC. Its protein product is CASSPNFSVNEQFF.